This T cell receptor beta chain was observed in a study of blood T cell repertoires in COVID-19. The data were produced by immunoSEQ multiplex PCR, yet TCRdb's version contains in-frame clones alone and is incomplete. The sample includes hundreds of thousands of clones, about 90% of them seen just once. Patients of the Seattle cohort, enrolled during active infection, were followed longitudinally. The germline V gene encodes CDR1 MDHEN and CDR2 SYDVKM. The CDR3 length is 16 residues. Trimming shortened V by 4 bases and J by 1 base, and 14 bases separated the two germline ends. The specimen was peripheral blood. The chain combines TRBV28 with TRBJ2-1, with a possible D match to TRBD1 (6 bases). The source of this sequence is a man aged 55 to 70 with COVID-19, enrolled during active disease. In DNA form, the CDR3 reads TGTGCCAGCAGTTCCGCAGCGGACAGATCCTACAATGAGCAGTTCTTC. Amino acid sequence: CASSSAADRSYNEQFF.